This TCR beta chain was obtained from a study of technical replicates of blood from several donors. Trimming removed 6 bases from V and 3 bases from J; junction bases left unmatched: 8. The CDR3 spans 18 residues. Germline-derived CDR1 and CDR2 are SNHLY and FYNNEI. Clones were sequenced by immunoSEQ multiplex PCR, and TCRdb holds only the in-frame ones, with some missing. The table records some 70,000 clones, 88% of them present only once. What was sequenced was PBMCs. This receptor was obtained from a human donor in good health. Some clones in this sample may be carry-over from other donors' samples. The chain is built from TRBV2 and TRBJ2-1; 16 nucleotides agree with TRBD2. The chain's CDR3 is CASSSPGLAGGSYNEQFF. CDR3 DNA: TGTGCCAGCAGCTCACCGGGACTAGCGGGAGGGAGCTACAATGAGCAGTTCTTC.